This T cell receptor (beta chain) was captured in a study of OX40 agonist ivuxolimab in advanced cancers. Study-level points and caveats: Expanded clones were, on average, more numerous in CD8+ T cells than in CD4+.

Libraries were prepared by immunoSEQ multiplex PCR; TCRdb keeps only in-frame clonotypes and omits some of them. The repertoire includes about 62,000 clones, more than 65% of them detected once, and 2% to 3% sits in the top ten. Germline CDR1 SGDLS, CDR2 YYNGEE. The CDR3 extends over 16 amino acids. The germline V and J ends were trimmed by 0 bases and 7 bases, with 16 bases remaining between them. With regard to this clone: The antigen remains unidentified.

V and J are TRBV9 and TRBJ1-4; tentative D call: TRBD1 (5 bases). The sequence was collected from an adult with an advanced solid tumor such as melanoma, head and neck, liver or kidney cancer. Sequenced here: CD4+ or CD8+ T cells sorted from blood, sampled in a trial of the OX40 agonist ivuxolimab. The CDR3 sequence: CASSVAQGGVGEKLFF. The CDR3 DNA follows: TGTGCCAGCAGCGTAGCCCAGGGCGGGGTTGGTGAAAAACTGTTTTTT.